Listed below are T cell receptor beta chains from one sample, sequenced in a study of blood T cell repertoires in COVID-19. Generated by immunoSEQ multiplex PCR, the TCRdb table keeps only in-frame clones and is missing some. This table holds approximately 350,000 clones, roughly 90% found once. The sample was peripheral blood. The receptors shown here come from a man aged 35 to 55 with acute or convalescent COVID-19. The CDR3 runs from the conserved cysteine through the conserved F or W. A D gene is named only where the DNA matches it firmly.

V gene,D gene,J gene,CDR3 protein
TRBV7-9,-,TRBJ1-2,CASSPSEGYTF
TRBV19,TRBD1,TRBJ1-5,CASSANSGTVFGEHSNQPQHF
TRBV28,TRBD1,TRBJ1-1,CASSLGQVGEAFF
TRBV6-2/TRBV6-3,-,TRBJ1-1,CASSYGHLEAFF
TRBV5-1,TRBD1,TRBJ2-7,CASSFLQGARYEQYF
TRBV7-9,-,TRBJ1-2,CASSSARGSNNYGYTF
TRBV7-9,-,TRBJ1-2,CASSLGSGPGYTF
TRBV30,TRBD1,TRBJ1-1,CAWSVLGTGSWEGTEAFF
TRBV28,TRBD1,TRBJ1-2,CASSSGTGGARDYGYTF
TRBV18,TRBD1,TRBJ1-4,CASSPRTGATNEKLFF
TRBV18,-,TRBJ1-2,CASSPTGANYGYTF
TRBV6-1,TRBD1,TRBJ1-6,CASREGQGTTRALHF
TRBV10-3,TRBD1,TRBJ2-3,CAISEVGGRATDTQYF
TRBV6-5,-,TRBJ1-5,CASGQGPQHF
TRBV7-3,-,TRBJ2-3,CASNLGLTDTQYF
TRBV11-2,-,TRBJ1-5,CASSRGSNQPQHF
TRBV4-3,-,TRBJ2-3,CASSQQGTDTQYF
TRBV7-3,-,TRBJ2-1,CASSFRFRSYNEQFF
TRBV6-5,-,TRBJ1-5,CASSPQQTPPQHF
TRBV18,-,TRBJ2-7,CASSPRQGPREQYF
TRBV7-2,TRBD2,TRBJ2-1,CASRPKLAQYSNEQFF
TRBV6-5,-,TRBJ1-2,CASSLGGALNYGYTF
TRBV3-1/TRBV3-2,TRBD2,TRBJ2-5,CASSQDPPWLAGAQETQYF
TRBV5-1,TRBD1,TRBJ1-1,CASSWTGEQVHTEAFF
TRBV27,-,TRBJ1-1,CASSLSRVNTEAFF
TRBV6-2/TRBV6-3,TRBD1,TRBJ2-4,CASSPRTGYRGDGKNIQYF
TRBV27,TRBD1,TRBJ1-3,CASSSRDRSRGNTIYF
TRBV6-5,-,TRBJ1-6,CASSYLAPGRFTLHF
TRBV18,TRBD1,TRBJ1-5,CASCTGTGNQPQHF
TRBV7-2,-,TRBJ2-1,CASSPRVSAYNEQFF
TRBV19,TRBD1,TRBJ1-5,CASSIEDRENQPQHF
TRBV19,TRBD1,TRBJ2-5,CASSKRGQGLETQYF
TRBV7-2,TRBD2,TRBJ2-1,CASSAAGGPGNEQFF
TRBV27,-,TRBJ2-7,CASSSLYEQYF
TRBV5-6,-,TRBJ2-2,CASSLSGDTGELFF
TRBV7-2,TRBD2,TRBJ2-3,CASTWTGGGTDTQYF
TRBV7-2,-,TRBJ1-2,CASSKGVNYGYTF
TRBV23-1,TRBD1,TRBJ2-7,CASIVKTGQLLGALF
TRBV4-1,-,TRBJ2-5,CASSQVSGGGETQYF
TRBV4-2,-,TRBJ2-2,CASSQGSSDNTGELFF
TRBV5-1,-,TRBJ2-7,CASSLARGQTYEQYF
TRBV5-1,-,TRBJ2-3,CASSSHAGDTQYF
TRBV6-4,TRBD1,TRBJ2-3,CASSPGTGNTDTQYF
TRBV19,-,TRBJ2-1,CASGSEQFF
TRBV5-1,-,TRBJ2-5,CASSLMAGMETQYF
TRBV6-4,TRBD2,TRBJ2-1,CASSDSSGSYNEQFF
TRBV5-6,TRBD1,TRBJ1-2,CASSSAGQGLFGYTF
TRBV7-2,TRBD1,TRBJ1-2,CASSPGTGYYGYTF
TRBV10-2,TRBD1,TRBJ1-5,CASSPRDRGNQPQHF
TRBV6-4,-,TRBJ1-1,CASSAPGHLNTEAFF
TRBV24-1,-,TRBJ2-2,CATSDLLETGELFF
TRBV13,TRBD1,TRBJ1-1,CASSPHIQGARTEAFF
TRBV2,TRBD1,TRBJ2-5,CASSDQTGGRKTQYF